A selection of T cell receptor beta chains follows, all from one sample in a study of blood T cell repertoires in COVID-19. TCRdb's copy holds only in-frame clones and misses some; the assay was immunoSEQ multiplex PCR. In the table there are fewer than 650,000 clones, 85% to 90% of which are singletons. Sample: peripheral blood. Receptors originate from a woman between 45 and 60 years old with COVID-19, enrolled during active disease. Both conserved end residues are part of each CDR3. Each record gives: J gene, D gene, clone size, V gene, CDR3 protein, CDR3 DNA. D genes are given only for firm matches. Only some rows state a clone size, as once, few, many or a class for expanded clones.

j_call: TRBJ2-5; d_call: .; clone_size: .; v_call: TRBV6-5; cdr3_aa: CASGVGGPLTVHHF; cdr3_nt: TGTGCCAGCGGAGTGGGGGGGCCTTTGACCGTACACCACTTC
j_call: TRBJ1-1; d_call: TRBD1; clone_size: .; v_call: TRBV18; cdr3_aa: CASSPTGKNTEAFF; cdr3_nt: TGTGCCAGCTCCCCGACAGGGAAGAACACTGAAGCTTTCTTT
j_call: TRBJ2-7; d_call: TRBD1; clone_size: .; v_call: TRBV30; cdr3_aa: CAWNLDPRGPYEQYF; cdr3_nt: TGTGCCTGGAACCTAGACCCCAGGGGGCCCTACGAGCAGTACTTC
j_call: TRBJ2-7; d_call: TRBD2; clone_size: .; v_call: TRBV19; cdr3_aa: CASSSGLGNEQYF; cdr3_nt: TGTGCCAGTTCTAGCGGGCTCGGGAACGAGCAGTACTTC
j_call: TRBJ2-3; d_call: .; clone_size: .; v_call: TRBV30; cdr3_aa: CAGITGSTDTQYF; cdr3_nt: TGTGCCGGCATCACGGGGAGCACAGATACGCAGTATTTT
j_call: TRBJ1-5; d_call: .; clone_size: .; v_call: TRBV30; cdr3_aa: CAWKARGLHNQPQHF; cdr3_nt: TGTGCCTGGAAAGCCCGAGGGTTGCACAATCAGCCCCAGCATTTT
j_call: TRBJ2-3; d_call: TRBD2; clone_size: .; v_call: TRBV9; cdr3_aa: CASSALAGGPDGDTQYF; cdr3_nt: TGTGCCAGCAGCGCCCTAGCGGGGGGGCCTGACGGGGATACGCAGTATTTT
j_call: TRBJ2-3; d_call: TRBD2; clone_size: .; v_call: TRBV30; cdr3_aa: CAGTSESTDTQYF; cdr3_nt: TGTGCCGGGACTAGCGAAAGCACAGATACGCAGTATTTT
j_call: TRBJ1-6; d_call: .; clone_size: .; v_call: TRBV5-1; cdr3_aa: CASSLEAGGNSPLHF; cdr3_nt: TGCGCCAGCAGCTTGGAGGCAGGAGGTAATTCACCCCTCCACTTT
j_call: TRBJ2-1; d_call: TRBD1; clone_size: .; v_call: TRBV30; cdr3_aa: CAWREQGAYDEQFF; cdr3_nt: TGTGCCTGGAGAGAACAGGGGGCTTATGATGAGCAGTTCTTC
j_call: TRBJ1-2; d_call: .; clone_size: .; v_call: TRBV10-1; cdr3_aa: CASSRGSNYGYTF; cdr3_nt: TGCGCCAGCAGTAGGGGCAGTAACTATGGCTACACCTTC
j_call: TRBJ1-2; d_call: TRBD1; clone_size: .; v_call: TRBV30; cdr3_aa: CAWSQGDYGYTF; cdr3_nt: TGTGCCTGGAGCCAGGGGGACTATGGCTACACCTTC
j_call: TRBJ2-1; d_call: .; clone_size: .; v_call: TRBV7-2; cdr3_aa: CASSQDRTSYNEQFF; cdr3_nt: TGTGCCAGCAGCCAAGACAGGACCTCCTACAATGAGCAGTTCTTC
j_call: TRBJ1-6; d_call: .; clone_size: .; v_call: TRBV2; cdr3_aa: CASSGPNSPLHF; cdr3_nt: TGTGCCAGCAGTGGGCCCAATTCACCCCTCCACTTT
j_call: TRBJ1-5; d_call: .; clone_size: .; v_call: TRBV9; cdr3_aa: CASSSHRGPNQPQHF; cdr3_nt: TGTGCCAGCAGTTCCCATAGGGGCCCAAATCAGCCCCAGCATTTT
j_call: TRBJ2-1; d_call: TRBD2; clone_size: .; v_call: TRBV5-1; cdr3_aa: CASSLASGGAEQFF; cdr3_nt: TGCGCCAGCAGCTTAGCTAGCGGGGGGGCCGAGCAGTTCTTC
j_call: TRBJ2-1; d_call: TRBD1; clone_size: .; v_call: TRBV10-2; cdr3_aa: CASRGQGVYNEQFF; cdr3_nt: TGCGCCAGCAGGGGACAGGGGGTCTACAATGAGCAGTTCTTC
j_call: TRBJ1-5; d_call: TRBD1; clone_size: .; v_call: TRBV30; cdr3_aa: CAWSASGQWLGGNQPQHF; cdr3_nt: TGTGCCTGGAGTGCGTCGGGACAGTGGTTAGGGGGCAATCAGCCCCAGCATTTT
j_call: TRBJ1-1; d_call: .; clone_size: .; v_call: TRBV19; cdr3_aa: CASSISQNTEAFF; cdr3_nt: TGTGCCAGTAGTATATCCCAGAACACTGAAGCTTTCTTT
j_call: TRBJ1-1; d_call: TRBD1; clone_size: .; v_call: TRBV30; cdr3_aa: CAWSVSLTGGTEAFF; cdr3_nt: TGTGCCTGGAGTGTGTCCCTGACAGGGGGCACTGAAGCTTTCTTT
j_call: TRBJ2-5; d_call: TRBD1; clone_size: .; v_call: TRBV28; cdr3_aa: CASSLTGVRQETQYF; cdr3_nt: TGTGCCAGCAGTTTAACAGGGGTCCGACAAGAGACCCAGTACTTC
j_call: TRBJ1-6; d_call: .; clone_size: .; v_call: TRBV19; cdr3_aa: CASSQGSNSPLHF; cdr3_nt: TGTGCCAGTTCCCAGGGAAGTAATTCACCCCTCCACTTT
j_call: TRBJ1-2; d_call: TRBD1; clone_size: .; v_call: TRBV6-5; cdr3_aa: CASLLYPGQGDGYTF; cdr3_nt: TGTGCCAGCCTACTTTATCCGGGACAGGGGGACGGCTACACCTTC
j_call: TRBJ1-2; d_call: .; clone_size: .; v_call: TRBV28; cdr3_aa: CASRSQGWGFGYTF; cdr3_nt: TGTGCCAGCAGGTCGCAGGGGTGGGGCTTCGGCTACACCTTC
j_call: TRBJ1-6; d_call: .; clone_size: few; v_call: TRBV4-2; cdr3_aa: CASSQDQSRNNSPLHF; cdr3_nt: TGTGCCAGCAGCCAAGATCAGTCTCGAAATAATTCACCCCTCCACTTT
j_call: TRBJ2-7; d_call: .; clone_size: .; v_call: TRBV9; cdr3_aa: CASSVAGISYEQYF; cdr3_nt: TGTGCCAGCAGCGTAGCAGGGATCTCCTACGAGCAGTACTTC
j_call: TRBJ1-5; d_call: .; clone_size: .; v_call: TRBV19; cdr3_aa: CASSILIGLQDSNQPQHF; cdr3_nt: TGTGCCAGTAGTATCTTAATCGGACTCCAGGATAGCAATCAGCCCCAGCATTTT
j_call: TRBJ2-7; d_call: .; clone_size: .; v_call: TRBV19; cdr3_aa: CASRGDRYEQYF; cdr3_nt: TGTGCCAGCCGAGGAGACAGGTATGAGCAGTACTTC
j_call: TRBJ2-3; d_call: TRBD2; clone_size: .; v_call: TRBV3-1/TRBV3-2; cdr3_aa: CASSQERLAGSDTQYF; cdr3_nt: TGTGCCAGCAGCCAAGAACGACTAGCGGGGTCGGATACGCAGTATTTT
j_call: TRBJ1-1; d_call: .; clone_size: .; v_call: TRBV19; cdr3_aa: CASSINRIVGTEAFF; cdr3_nt: TGTGCCAGTAGTATCAACAGGATTGTGGGCACTGAAGCTTTCTTT
j_call: TRBJ1-2; d_call: .; clone_size: .; v_call: TRBV30; cdr3_aa: CAWRLPPYGYTF; cdr3_nt: TGTGCCTGGAGACTACCCCCCTATGGCTACACCTTC
j_call: TRBJ1-1; d_call: .; clone_size: .; v_call: TRBV12-3/TRBV12-4; cdr3_aa: CASSLGGIEAFF; cdr3_nt: TGTGCCAGCAGTTTGGGGGGGATCGAAGCTTTCTTT
j_call: TRBJ2-1; d_call: TRBD1; clone_size: .; v_call: TRBV11-2; cdr3_aa: CASSYTGVSDEQFF; cdr3_nt: TGTGCCAGCAGCTATACAGGGGTCAGCGATGAGCAGTTCTTC
j_call: TRBJ2-7; d_call: .; clone_size: .; v_call: TRBV15; cdr3_aa: CATSRGGLSSYEQYF; cdr3_nt: TGTGCCACCAGCAGGGGTGGACTTAGCTCCTACGAGCAGTACTTC
j_call: TRBJ1-1; d_call: .; clone_size: .; v_call: TRBV19; cdr3_aa: CASSISQQFEAFF; cdr3_nt: TGTGCCAGTAGTATTTCGCAACAGTTTGAAGCTTTCTTT
j_call: TRBJ1-1; d_call: TRBD1; clone_size: .; v_call: TRBV6-1; cdr3_aa: CASSEAQALGTGNVEAFF; cdr3_nt: TGTGCCAGCAGTGAAGCGCAGGCATTAGGGACAGGTAATGTTGAAGCTTTCTTT
j_call: TRBJ1-2; d_call: TRBD1; clone_size: once; v_call: TRBV24-1; cdr3_aa: CATSAPRTGADYGYTF; cdr3_nt: TGTGCCACCAGTGCCCCTCGGACAGGGGCGGACTATGGCTACACCTTC
j_call: TRBJ2-1; d_call: .; clone_size: .; v_call: TRBV4-1; cdr3_aa: CASRAVSNEQFF; cdr3_nt: TGCGCCAGCAGAGCGGTCTCCAATGAGCAGTTCTTC
j_call: TRBJ2-1; d_call: .; clone_size: once; v_call: TRBV27; cdr3_aa: CASSLSPGFDEQFF; cdr3_nt: TGTGCCAGCAGTTTATCGCCAGGCTTCGATGAGCAGTTCTTC
j_call: TRBJ1-1; d_call: .; clone_size: .; v_call: TRBV4-2; cdr3_aa: CASSQTPGGGNTEAFF; cdr3_nt: TGTGCCAGCAGCCAAACGCCGGGGGGCGGGAACACTGAAGCTTTCTTT
j_call: TRBJ2-1; d_call: TRBD2; clone_size: .; v_call: TRBV19; cdr3_aa: CASRSRWSGNYNEQFF; cdr3_nt: TGTGCCAGTCGCTCACGTTGGAGCGGGAACTACAATGAGCAGTTCTTC
j_call: TRBJ1-1; d_call: TRBD1; clone_size: .; v_call: TRBV19; cdr3_aa: CASSMVDRYTEAFF; cdr3_nt: TGTGCCAGTAGTATGGTGGACAGGTACACTGAAGCTTTCTTT
j_call: TRBJ2-7; d_call: TRBD1; clone_size: .; v_call: TRBV7-9; cdr3_aa: CASSSRQGAYEQYF; cdr3_nt: TGTGCCAGCAGCTCGAGACAGGGGGCCTACGAGCAGTACTTC
j_call: TRBJ1-2; d_call: .; clone_size: once; v_call: TRBV12-3/TRBV12-4; cdr3_aa: CASRYGDIGYTF; cdr3_nt: TGTGCCAGCAGGTACGGGGACATCGGCTACACCTTC